These 27 T cell receptor beta chains were all obtained from the same sample, sequenced in a study of beta chain features in type 1 diabetes. Investigators reverse transcribed all isolated RNA, so they sequenced expressed TCRB transcripts. Repertoires were generated with immunoSEQ multiplex PCR, while TCRdb's copy carries only in-frame clones and drops some. The sample lists over 120,000 clones, 8% to 13% occurring once. The sample taken for sequencing was naive CD4+ T cells from blood. Receptors originate from a man aged 18-30 years in good health.

This sequence joins TRBV7-2 and TRBJ1-2; D is undetermined. The CDR3 contains 14 residues. With 6 bases removed from V and 4 bases from J, the gap between germline ends came to 15 bases. The germline V gene has CDR1 SGHTA and CDR2 FQGNSA. Here the CDR3 reads CASSYSDVGYGYTF. CDR3 bases: TGTGCCAGCAGTTACAGTGACGTCGGCTATGGCTACACCTTC.

The V and J genes are TRBV6-5 and TRBJ2-7; 8 bases line up with TRBD1. The CDR3 consists of 14 residues. V gave up 2 bases and J gave up 4 bases; unmatched junction bases: 4. Germline-derived CDR1 and CDR2 are MNHEY and SVGAGI. CDR3 loop: CASSYAGGQYEQYF. CDR3 DNA sequence: TGTGCCAGCAGTTACGCAGGGGGCCAATACGAGCAGTACTTC.

This clone occurred a few times. The chain carries TRBV2 and TRBJ2-7; 7 bases are shared with TRBD2. Germline CDR1 SNHLY, CDR2 FYNNEI. J gave up 2 bases and V 8 bases, and 6 bases lay outside the gene matches. The CDR3 loop spans 13 amino acids. The CDR3 DNA is TGTGCCAGCGGCCGGGAGGCTACCTACGAGCAGTACTTC. It yields the protein CASGREATYEQYF.

The chain uses TRBV11-3 and TRBJ2-1; TRBD2 might be the D (5 bases). The CDR3 totals 14 residues. V lost 6 bases and J lost 6, with 15 bases in between. Germline CDR1 is SGHNT and CDR2 is YENEEA. The CDR3 here is CASSRGSRSNEQFF. The CDR3 coding sequence is TGTGCCAGCAGTCGCGGGTCGAGGTCCAATGAGCAGTTCTTC. Full variable domain (remainder filled in from reference TRBV11-3 and TRBJ2-1): EAGVVQSPRYKIIEKKQPVAFWCNPISGHNTLYWYLQNLGQGPELLIRYENEEAVDDSQLPKDRFSAERLKGVDSTLKIQPAELGDSAVYLCASSRGSRSNEQFFGPGTRLTVL.

This chain joins TRBV5-6 and TRBJ2-5, with a weak D call TRBD1 (5 bases). The CDR3 has 14 residues. Germline CDR1 is SGHDT and CDR2 is YYEEEE. Deletions cut 2 bases from V and 5 bases from J, with 13 bases between. As DNA, the CDR3 is TGTGCCAGCAGCTTTAGGGGCAGTAGGGAGACCCAGTACTTC. Its translation: CASSFRGSRETQYF.

Comments on this clone: Sequence at one end of the junction differs from germline and may be a read error. V and J are TRBV6-5 and TRBJ1-5, with D perhaps TRBD1 (5 bases). Germline V gives CDR1 MNHEY, CDR2 SVGAGI. This CDR3 is built from 11 residues. The CDR3 DNA reads as TGTGCCAGCAGTTACTCGGGGCTCCACTATTTT. Translating it yields CASSYSGLHYF.

This clone occurred a few times. The chain recombines TRBV4-3 with TRBJ1-2, with 8 bases lining up with TRBD1. The CDR3 loop spans 17 amino acids. V was clipped by 1 base and J by 4 bases; unmatched bases: 11. Germline assignment: CDR1 LGHNA and CDR2 YSLEER. CDR3 DNA sequence: TGCGCCAGCAGCCAAGGGGTCCCAGGGGGCATCGGCTATGGCTACACCTTC. This sequence encodes CASSQGVPGGIGYGYTF.

This clone came up a few times. The chain couples TRBV11-2 to TRBJ2-7; the D is unclear. V was pared by 3 bases and J by 2 bases, with 8 bases between. CDR3 length: 13 residues. Per the germline V gene, CDR1 is SGHAT and CDR2 is FQNNGV. CDR3 sequence: CASSFNGPYEQYF. In DNA form, the CDR3 reads TGTGCCAGCAGCTTTAACGGTCCCTACGAGCAGTACTTC. The full variable domain, with the rest looked up from reference TRBV11-2 and TRBJ2-7, is EAGVAQSPRYKIIEKRQSVAFWCNPISGHATLYWYQQILGQGPKLLIQFQNNGVVDDSQLPKDRFSAERLKGVDSTLKIQPAKLEDSAVYLCASSFNGPYEQYFGPGTRLTVT.

This clone was observed a handful of times. This chain joins TRBV10-3 and TRBJ1-5; perhaps TRBD1 as D (5 bases). CDR3 length: 14 amino acids. Trimming shortened V by 0 bases and J by 6 bases, and 9 bases separated the two germline ends. CDR1 and CDR2 from the germline V gene are ENHRY and SYGVKD. The CDR3 bases are TGTGCCATCAGTGAGTCGGGGGGAATTCAGCCCCAGCATTTT. As protein: CAISESGGIQPQHF.

This clone showed up many times. The DNA for the CDR3 is TGTGCCAGCAGTACGGGGGGTTTGGAGACCCAGTACTTC. This translates into CASSTGGLETQYF. The chain is built from TRBV28 and TRBJ2-5; TRBD2 matches at 7 bases. This CDR3 contains 13 residues. V lost 5 bases, J lost 5 bases, and 5 bases stayed unmatched. Germline V lookup: CDR1 MDHEN, CDR2 SYDVKM.

The chain employs TRBV7-3 and TRBJ2-3; D remains unclear. CDR1 SGHTA and CDR2 FQGTGA come from the germline V gene. The CDR3 extends over 15 amino acids. V was shortened by 2 bases and J by 0 bases, with 9 bases between the two germline ends. The CDR3 nucleotides are TGTGCCAGCAGCTTAGACTCCACTAGCACAGATACGCAGTATTTT. Its translation is CASSLDSTSTDTQYF.

This clone was counted ten times or more. The V gene is TRBV14, the J gene TRBJ2-7; D is possibly TRBD1 (5 bases). Germline V gene sequence: CDR1 SGHDN, CDR2 FVKESK. The CDR3 runs to 12 residues. Trimming stripped 4 bases from V and 4 bases from J, with 8 bases between. The DNA for the CDR3 is TGTGCCAGCAGCCCCCAGGGTTACGAGCAGTACTTC. As protein: CASSPQGYEQYF.

This chain uses TRBV27 with TRBJ2-1, with TRBD2 matching over 9 bases. This CDR3 is 17 amino acids long. V shed 3 bases and J 3 bases; nucleotides not matched to a gene: 9. Germline V gives CDR1 MNHEY, CDR2 SMNVEV (reference sequence). CDR3 protein: CASSFKAGGTLYNEQFF. The DNA of the CDR3 is TGTGCCAGCAGTTTCAAGGCGGGGGGGACACTCTACAATGAGCAGTTCTTC.

This clone was seen more than once but under ten times. The chain carries TRBV19 and TRBJ1-6, with 9 bases lining up with TRBD1. CDR1 LNHDA and CDR2 SQIVND come from the germline V gene (reference sequence). This CDR3 has 14 residues. The ends lost 5 bases at V and 10 bases at J; junction bases unmatched: 6. The CDR3 here is CASSPRTGESPLHF. The CDR3 DNA is TGTGCCAGTAGTCCGCGGACAGGGGAGTCACCCCTCCACTTT.

This clone appeared a few times. CDR3 region: CASSPRQADSPLHF. DNA for the CDR3: TGTGCCAGCAGCCCCCGACAGGCAGATTCACCCCTCCACTTT. J is TRBJ1-6 and V is TRBV5-4; tentatively, D is TRBD1 (6 bases). V was shortened by 4 bases and J by 8 bases, with 13 bases between the two germline ends. The CDR3 has 14 amino acids. Germline V gives CDR1 SGHNT, CDR2 YYREEE (reference sequence).

The chain links TRBV19 to TRBJ2-3; 10 nucleotides agree with TRBD1. There are 15 residues in the CDR3. Germline assignment: CDR1 LNHDA and CDR2 SQIVND (reference sequence). V shed 9 bases, J shed 3 bases, and the junction held 9 bases outside the gene matches. This CDR3 is CASRDRGLYTDTQYF. DNA for the CDR3: TGTGCCAGCAGGGACAGGGGTCTTTATACAGATACGCAGTATTTT.

The chain couples TRBV4-1 to TRBJ1-3, with 8 nucleotides matching TRBD1. V lost 3 bases, J lost 4 bases, and 5 bases stayed unmatched. The CDR3 runs 15 residues. Per germline, CDR1 MGHRA and CDR2 YSYEKL. CDR3 in amino acids: CASSQPTGVGNTIYF. As DNA, the CDR3 is TGCGCCAGCAGCCAGCCGACAGGGGTAGGAAACACCATATATTTT.

This clone was picked up a small number of times. This sequence joins TRBV7-2 and TRBJ2-2; the match to TRBD1 covers 9 bases. The CDR3 is 15 amino acids. V lost 4 bases, J lost 5 bases, and 5 bases stayed unmatched. Germline V gene lookup returns CDR1 SGHTA and CDR2 FQGNSA. CDR3 DNA sequence: TGTGCCAGCAGCTGGACAGGGGAGAGGACCGGGGAGCTGTTTTTT. Amino acid sequence: CASSWTGERTGELFF.

This sequence joins TRBV11-2 and TRBJ2-1, with 12 bases matching TRBD1. V shed 5 bases, J shed 5 bases, and the junction held 4 bases outside the gene matches. The germline V gene has CDR1 SGHAT and CDR2 FQNNGV. The CDR3 loop spans 15 amino acids. The CDR3 DNA sequence: TGTGCCAGCAGCATGGGACAGGGGGCCCACAATGAGCAGTTCTTC. Translation: CASSMGQGAHNEQFF.

There are a few counts of this clone. The chain joins TRBV4-1 to TRBJ1-4, with D possibly being TRBD1 (5 bases). The length of the CDR3 is 14 residues. The germline V and J ends were trimmed by 5 bases and 5 bases, with 12 bases remaining between them. Germline-derived CDR1 and CDR2 are MGHRA and YSYEKL. The CDR3 reads CASSRLGGNEKLFF. The CDR3 DNA is TGCGCCAGCAGCAGACTCGGGGGGAATGAAAAACTGTTTTTT.

This clone came up a few times. V gene TRBV7-3 combines with J gene TRBJ2-7; 10 positions match TRBD2. CDR1 and CDR2 from the germline V gene are SGHTA and FQGTGA. The trim removed 4 bases at V and 3 bases at J, leaving 6 bases unmatched. This CDR3 contains 15 residues. CDR3 nucleotides: TGTGCCAGCAGCTCCCCAGCGGGGGGGGACTACGAGCAGTACTTC. Its translation is CASSSPAGGDYEQYF.

This clone was seen more than once but under ten times. The chain is built from TRBV21-1 and TRBJ1-1; the D segment call TRBD1 is taken from the table without a DNA check. TRBV21-1 is flagged as a pseudogene. The CDR3 covers 18 residues. This CDR3 reads CASSIGQGWNDMNTEAFF. The CDR3 DNA follows: TGTGCCAGCAGCATCGGACAGGGATGGAACGACATGAACACTGAAGCTTTCTTT.

There are a few counts of this clone. The genes are TRBV28 and TRBJ2-7; TRBD2 is a possible D gene (6 bases). The CDR3 has 15 amino acids. Trimming pared 6 bases from V and 3 bases from J, leaving 18 bases between. Germline CDR1 MDHEN, CDR2 SYDVKM. The CDR3 loop reads CASSLPGPGDYEQYF. The CDR3 DNA reads TGTGCCAGCAGCCTCCCGGGCCCGGGGGACTACGAGCAGTACTTC.

Ten or more counts support this clone. This chain connects TRBV5-4 to TRBJ2-5, with 10 bases identical to TRBD1. The germline V gene encodes CDR1 SGHNT and CDR2 YYREEE (reference sequence). CDR3 length: 15 residues. V shed 3 bases and J 4 bases; nucleotides not matched to a gene: 6. In DNA form, the CDR3 reads TGTGCCAGCAGCTATAAGACAGGGGGCACAGAGACCCAGTACTTC. This translates into CASSYKTGGTETQYF.

This clone was found a few times. This sequence joins TRBV20-1 and TRBJ2-7; D may be TRBD1 (6 bases). The CDR3 has 11 amino acids. Germline V gives CDR1 DFQATT, CDR2 SNEGSKA (reference sequence). Between the trimmed V and J ends, which lost 5 bases and 7 bases, there was a span of 12 bases. The chain's CDR3 is CSAVQGREQYF. For the CDR3, the DNA is TGCAGTGCTGTACAGGGTCGTGAGCAGTACTTC.

This clone appeared a few times. V usage is TRBV5-1 and J usage is TRBJ1-5; 7 nucleotides line up with TRBD1. The CDR3 contains 15 residues. V was pared by 0 bases and J by 7 bases, with 7 bases of the junction left unmatched. Germline V lookup: CDR1 SGHRS, CDR2 YFSETQ. CDR3 coding DNA: TGCGCCAGCAGCTTGGGGGGCCAGGGGGGACAGCCCCAGCATTTT. Translation: CASSLGGQGGQPQHF.

This clone has a handful of counts. The chain recombines TRBV7-3 with TRBJ2-1; 11 bases agree with TRBD2. The CDR3 has 16 residues. V lost 6 bases, J lost 0 bases, and 4 bases stayed unmatched. The germline V gene has CDR1 SGHTA and CDR2 FQGTGA. In nucleotides, the CDR3 is TGTGCCAGCAGATTTAGCGGGGGGGCCTCCTACAATGAGCAGTTCTTC. It encodes CASRFSGGASYNEQFF.